The 26 T cell receptor beta chains listed next were all sequenced from one sample in a study of blood T cell repertoires in COVID-19. Assay: immunoSEQ multiplex PCR; the TCRdb copy retains only in-frame clones and omits some. The sample lists 130,000 to 150,000 clones; 84% were seen once. The sequencing sample was made of PBMCs or T cells enriched from blood (not recorded which). Receptors were obtained from a woman in her forties or fifties who had been exposed to COVID-19.

J is TRBJ1-5 and V is TRBV10-3; D might be TRBD1 (5 bases). Germline CDR1 and CDR2: ENHRY and SYGVKD. The CDR3 has 12 residues. V lost 8 bases and J 9 bases, leaving 14 bases between the germline ends. CDR3 DNA: TGTGCCATCTGGGGCCTCGGACGGCCCCAGCATTTT. It yields the protein CAIWGLGRPQHF.

The chain recombines TRBV15 with TRBJ2-1; D perhaps matches TRBD2 (5 bases). Germline CDR1 and CDR2: LNHNV and YYDKDF (reference sequence). The germline V and J ends were trimmed by 0 bases and 14 bases, with 20 bases remaining between them. The CDR3 consists of 15 residues. In DNA, the CDR3 is TGTGCCACCAGCAGAGATCGGGCGGGTCGGGAAATGGAGTTCTTC. This gives the protein CATSRDRAGREMEFF.

V gene TRBV7-2 combines with J gene TRBJ2-7; 9 nucleotides align to TRBD2. V shed 1 base and J 2 bases; nucleotides not matched to a gene: 6. The CDR3 length is 16 residues. Per germline, CDR1 SGHTA and CDR2 FQGNSA. The CDR3 bases are TGTGCCAGCAGCTTAGGTCTAGCGGGAAACACCTACGAGCAGTACTTC. It translates to CASSLGLAGNTYEQYF.

This sequence joins TRBV9 and TRBJ2-1; 9 bases are a match to TRBD1. This CDR3 is 17 amino acids long. CDR1 and CDR2 from the germline V gene are SGDLS and YYNGEE. V lost 3 bases, J lost 0 bases, and 7 bases stayed unmatched. CDR3 residues: CASSDGTGTSSYNEQFF. The CDR3 DNA reads as TGTGCCAGCAGCGACGGGACAGGGACAAGCTCCTACAATGAGCAGTTCTTC.

This sequence joins TRBV5-8 and TRBJ2-2, with 7 bases identical to TRBD2. There are 16 residues in the CDR3. Germline CDR1 is SGHTS and CDR2 is YDEGEE. V was clipped by 4 bases and J by 1 base; unmatched bases: 7. CDR3 sequence reads: CASSRARGVNTGELFF. CDR3 nucleotide sequence: TGTGCCAGCAGCCGTGCCCGGGGGGTGAACACCGGGGAGCTGTTTTTT.

A note on this clone: The CDR3 does not end in the conserved phenylalanine or tryptophan, so this is likely a read error. It is unclear where the CDR3 begins or ends on the DNA, so no DNA is shown, and the CDR3 is as TCRdb lists it. This chain uses TRBV7-9 with TRBJ1-2; TRBD1 is the table's D call, not checked against the DNA. The germline CDR1 and CDR2 sequences are SEHNR and FQNEAQ (reference sequence). A total of 12 residues make up the CDR3, ends included. This CDR3 reads CASSLGQNWAFA.

V is TRBV11-2 and J is TRBJ2-7, with 7 positions matching TRBD2. Germline-derived CDR1 and CDR2 are SGHAT and FQNNGV. The junction had 13 bases not matched to a gene; V was cut back by 5 bases and J by 3 bases. The CDR3 is 16 residues long. CDR3 DNA: TGTGCCAGCAGCCCCGGGGCTGGGGGGAGGGTCTACGAGCAGTACTTC. Protein sequence: CASSPGAGGRVYEQYF. The variable domain in full, with the rest retrieved from reference TRBV11-2 and TRBJ2-7, is EAGVAQSPRYKIIEKRQSVAFWCNPISGHATLYWYQQILGQGPKLLIQFQNNGVVDDSQLPKDRFSAERLKGVDSTLKIQPAKLEDSAVYLCASSPGAGGRVYEQYFGPGTRLTVT.

The chain recombines TRBV7-9 with TRBJ2-7; TRBD1 matches 10 bases. The CDR3 length is 16 residues. From germline, CDR1 is SEHNR and CDR2 FQNEAQ (reference sequence). Trimming removed 2 bases from V and 4 bases from J; junction bases left unmatched: 8. This chain's CDR3 is CASSLIGGQGRYEQYF. The CDR3 nucleotides are TGTGCCAGCAGCTTAATAGGGGGACAGGGGCGATACGAGCAGTACTTC.

The CDR3 bases are TGTGCCAGCAGCGGAGACAGGGTTTGGTCACCCCTCCACTTT. Protein product: CASSGDRVWSPLHF. The chain has TRBV6-2 or TRBV6-3 and TRBJ1-6; TRBD1 aligns across 7 bases. Unmatched junction bases numbered 9, after V lost 6 bases and J lost 10 bases. Per the germline V gene, CDR1 is MNHEY and CDR2 is SVGEGT. The CDR3 has 14 residues.

The chain couples TRBV7-2 to TRBJ2-5; TRBD2 agrees at 7 bases. The CDR3 runs 15 residues. Germline V lookup: CDR1 SGHTA, CDR2 FQGNSA. V shed 5 bases and J 2 bases; nucleotides not matched to a gene: 8. In nucleotides, the CDR3 is TGTGCCAGCAGCCCAGCGGGGCGGGGGCAAGAGACCCAGTACTTC. Protein: CASSPAGRGQETQYF.

This chain joins TRBV2 and TRBJ2-3; TRBD1 might be the D (6 bases). V was trimmed by 4 bases and J by 5 bases, leaving 10 bases between them. This CDR3 spans 13 amino acids. Germline-derived CDR1 and CDR2 are SNHLY and FYNNEI. The CDR3 protein is CASSGGQLDTQYF. CDR3 bases: TGTGCCAGCAGTGGGGGACAACTAGATACGCAGTATTTT. Supplemented by reference TRBV2 and TRBJ2-3, the full variable domain reads EPEVTQTPSHQVTQMGQEVILRCVPISNHLYFYWYRQILGQKVEFLVSFYNNEISEKSEIFDDQFSVERPDGSNFTLKIRSTKLEDSAMYFCASSGGQLDTQYFGPGTRLTVL.

The gene calls are TRBV23-1 and TRBJ1-3; D is ambiguous. TRBV23-1 is placed among ORFs of uncertain function. Trimming stripped 3 bases from V and 5 bases from J, with 23 bases between. The CDR3 sequence is 18 residues long. The CDR3: CASSHPPAGMGPRNTIYF. In DNA form, the CDR3 reads TGCGCCAGCAGTCACCCCCCGGCGGGGATGGGTCCCAGAAACACCATATATTTT.

The chain recombines TRBV18 with TRBJ1-6, with D maybe TRBD1 (6 bases). The CDR3 extends over 14 amino acids. V dropped 0 bases and J dropped 7 bases, with 7 bases sitting between them. CDR1 is KGHSH and CDR2 is LQKENI in the germline V gene. CDR3 sequence reads: CASSPPGHNSPLHF. The CDR3 DNA follows: TGTGCCAGCTCACCACCGGGACACAATTCACCCCTCCACTTT.

J is TRBJ2-7 and V is TRBV7-9; 10 bases are shared with TRBD2. V lost 5 bases, J lost 2 bases, and 9 bases stayed unmatched. CDR3 size: 16 residues. Per germline, CDR1 SEHNR and CDR2 FQNEAQ (reference sequence). The CDR3 nucleotides read TGTGCCAGCAGCCCTCGCCGGACTAGCGGCACCTACGAGCAGTACTTC. Translation: CASSPRRTSGTYEQYF. Together with reference TRBV7-9 and TRBJ2-7, the CDR3 gives the full variable domain: DTGVSQNPRHKITKRGQNVTFRCDPISEHNRLYWYRQTLGQGPEFLTYFQNEAQLEKSRLLSDRFSAERPKGSFSTLEIQRTEQGDSAMYLCASSPRRTSGTYEQYFGPGTRLTVT.

The chain has TRBV18 and TRBJ1-4; a weak D match, TRBD1 (6 bases). There are 15 residues in the CDR3. The V end lost 3 bases, the J end lost 8 bases, and 16 bases lay between the germline ends. Germline CDR1 is KGHSH and CDR2 is LQKENI. The CDR3 sequence is CASSPRSGAGEKLFF. CDR3 coding DNA: TGTGCCAGCTCACCCCGCTCAGGGGCGGGCGAAAAACTGTTTTTT. The whole variable domain, remainder taken from reference TRBV18 and TRBJ1-4, is NAGVMQNPRHLVRRRGQEARLRCSPMKGHSHVYWYRQLPEEGLKFMVYLQKENIIDESGMPKERFSAEFPKEGPSILRIQQVVRGDSAAYFCASSPRSGAGEKLFFGSGTQLSVL.

The sample holds a few counts of this clone. The rearrangement uses TRBV7-9 and TRBJ1-4; D is possibly TRBD1 (6 bases). Per the germline V gene, CDR1 is SEHNR and CDR2 is FQNEAQ (reference sequence). V lost 2 bases to trimming and J lost 8 bases, with 15 bases between them. This CDR3 is 15 amino acids long. The CDR3 spells CASSLNVRGSEKLFF. DNA for the CDR3: TGTGCCAGCAGCTTAAATGTCAGGGGATCGGAAAAACTGTTTTTT.

The CDR3 protein is CAWNRGQDGYTF. In DNA form, the CDR3 reads TGTGCCTGGAACAGGGGGCAAGATGGCTACACCTTC. The gene calls are TRBV30 and TRBJ1-2; TRBD1 matches 9 bases. Germline V gene lookup returns CDR1 GTSNPN and CDR2 SVGIG (reference sequence). This CDR3 has 12 amino acids. The V and J ends lost 4 bases and 6 bases, in that order; junction bases with no gene match: 3.

The chain employs TRBV11-2 and TRBJ2-1; a possible D gene is TRBD2 (5 bases). Deletions cut 2 bases from V and 4 bases from J, with 18 bases between. Per germline, CDR1 SGHAT and CDR2 FQNNGV. The CDR3 runs 17 residues. The CDR3 coding sequence is TGTGCCAGCAGCTTACGGTCGATGCAAGCGGCGTACAATGAGCAGTTCTTC. Amino acid sequence: CASSLRSMQAAYNEQFF.

This clone has a handful of counts. The chain joins TRBV5-1 to TRBJ1-4; TRBD1 matches at 9 bases. V gave up 0 bases and J gave up 6 bases; unmatched junction bases: 6. The V gene's germline CDR1 is SGHRS and CDR2 YFSETQ. CDR3 length: 16 amino acids. The CDR3 DNA follows: TGCGCCAGCAGCTTGGCCAGCGGGACAGGGTATGAAAAACTGTTTTTT. Amino acid sequence: CASSLASGTGYEKLFF.

V gene TRBV9 combines with J gene TRBJ2-5, with TRBD2 identical over 8 bases. Losses at the gene ends were 4 bases for V and 3 bases for J; bases not matched to a gene: 8. This CDR3 comprises 15 residues. CDR1 is SGDLS, CDR2 YYNGEE, per germline. The CDR3 sequence is CASSPAGDHKETQYF. DNA of the CDR3: TGTGCCAGCAGCCCAGCGGGGGACCATAAAGAGACCCAGTACTTC. Variable domain in full (rest from reference TRBV9 and TRBJ2-5): DSGVTQTPKHLITATGQRVTLRCSPRSGDLSVYWYQQSLDQGLQFLIQYYNGEERAKGNILERFSAQQFPDLHSELNLSSLELGDSALYFCASSPAGDHKETQYFGPGTRLLVL.

This clone has a count of ten or more. The chain employs TRBV4-1 and TRBJ2-7; TRBD1 matches 10 bases. The germline gives CDR1 MGHRA, CDR2 YSYEKL. V shed 5 bases and J 5 bases; nucleotides not matched to a gene: 6. CDR3 size: 14 residues. The CDR3 region is CASSDRDRGNEQYF. The CDR3 DNA reads as TGCGCCAGCAGCGACCGGGACAGGGGCAACGAGCAGTACTTC.

V and J are TRBV5-1 and TRBJ2-3; no definite D call. Germline V gene data show CDR1 as SGHRS and CDR2 as YFSETQ. V lost 1 base and J lost 0, with 9 bases in between. CDR3 size: 15 residues. DNA for the CDR3: TGCGCCAGCAGCTTGCTGGCGACTAGCACAGATACGCAGTATTTT. It specifies CASSLLATSTDTQYF.

The chain employs TRBV9 and TRBJ2-3; 16 positions match TRBD2. CDR3 length: 18 amino acids. The V and J ends lost 0 bases and 5 bases, in that order; junction bases with no gene match: 6. Germline CDR1 is SGDLS and CDR2 is YYNGEE. The CDR3 bases are TGTGCCAGCAGCGTAGAGGGGACTAGCGGGGGGGCTCTAGATACGCAGTATTTT. It is translated as CASSVEGTSGGALDTQYF.

The rearrangement uses TRBV19 and TRBJ2-3, with TRBD1 identical over 10 bases. This CDR3 has 15 residues. V lost 5 bases, J lost 4 bases, and 6 bases stayed unmatched. The germline V gene has CDR1 LNHDA and CDR2 SQIVND (reference sequence). CDR3 sequence reads: CASSRGQGFADTQYF. The CDR3 DNA reads as TGTGCCAGTAGTCGGGGACAGGGGTTTGCAGATACGCAGTATTTT.

The rearrangement joins TRBV4-1 to TRBJ1-1, with D hard to call. CDR1 and CDR2 from the germline V gene are MGHRA and YSYEKL. V was clipped by 0 bases and J by 3 bases, with 5 bases between them. The CDR3 contains 13 residues. The CDR3 loop is CASSQDQDTEAFF. As DNA, the CDR3 is TGCGCCAGCAGCCAAGATCAGGACACTGAAGCTTTCTTT.

The rearrangement links TRBV7-9 to TRBJ1-3; tentative D call: TRBD1 (5 bases). Germline CDR1 reads SEHNR; CDR2 reads FQNEAQ (reference sequence). V was pared by 2 bases and J by 4 bases, with 12 bases between. This CDR3 is built from 15 residues. For the CDR3, the DNA is TGTGCCAGCAGCTTATATGGGGCGTGGGGAAACACCATATATTTT. This translates into CASSLYGAWGNTIYF.